This TCR beta chain is drawn from a study of blood T cells in healthy people across ages. With regard to this clonotype: The antigen remains unidentified.

Study outcomes and limitations: Any conclusive comparison of naive versus antigen-experienced cells was prevented by using unsorted PBMCs. Both higher diversity and more naive CD4+ cells marked long-lived donors when set against aged donors.

CDR3 length: 15 residues. V lost 7 bases to trimming and J lost 5 bases; unmatched junction nucleotides: 12. Next came a second PCR, run for about 7 to 12 cycles, which used a sample-barcoded 5' primer along with a J-beta primer mix. TCRdb called the 5' RACE reads again in MiXCR, with one record for every CDR3 protein. This table has 1 million to 1.2 million distinct CDR3 sequences, approximately 38% appearing once. There were healthy Caucasian individuals from Russia, aged roughly 6 to 100, serving as donors. Ten milliliters of peripheral blood were drawn from each donor into EDTA-treated tubes. This sequence originates from a man aged 18 to 29 in good health. Material for sequencing was blood. V usage is TRBV12-3 or TRBV12-4 and J usage is TRBJ1-2; 8 bases line up with TRBD1. CDR3 sequence (DNA): TGTGCCAGCAAAGTTACTACAGGGGGAAGGTATGGCTACACCTTC. Translated, it gives CASKVTTGGRYGYTF.